The T cell receptor (beta chain) described here comes from a study of Ad26.COV2.S vaccination and SARS-CoV-2 variants. Background on the study: Administration of Ad26.COV2.S was intramuscular, either once or twice 56 days apart. The study's findings and limits: The TCR breadth and depth analyses may have understated or missed part of the total T cell responses. Responses of spike-specific T cells (both CD8+ and CD4+) reportedly showed substantial breadth after vaccination.

The germline V and J ends were trimmed by 2 bases and 7 bases, with 11 bases remaining between them. The CDR3 is 13 residues long. Germline V CDR1 and CDR2: SGHVS, FNYEAQ. Repertoires were generated with immunoSEQ multiplex PCR, while TCRdb's copy carries only in-frame clones and drops some. Of about 380,000 clones in the sample, under 90% were seen once. This sample's treatment: about 20 received Ad26.COV2.S at low or high dose, single or two shots; about 5 received placebo; per-sample allocation not given. Repertoires come from day 63 after the first vaccine or placebo injection. SARS-CoV-2 spike from the Wuhan strain was encoded by the vaccine, an Ad26 vector. As to this clone: The target antigen is unknown.

Material: peripheral blood, obtained in a trial of Ad26.COV2.S vaccine versus placebo. The chain couples TRBV7-6 to TRBJ1-1; D unclear. The source is a person between 18 and 65 years old who received the Ad26.COV2.S COVID-19 vaccine or a placebo. The CDR3 here is CASSLMEGIEAFF. The CDR3 DNA is TGTGCCAGCAGCTTAATGGAGGGAATTGAAGCTTTCTTT.